This entry features one T cell receptor (beta chain) sequence. Its antigen is unknown. This entry comes from a study of T cell responses to AZD1222 COVID-19 vaccine. Study outcomes and limitations: Clonal diversity was possibly underestimated, and the donors were mostly white British, with more females. None of the repertoires were sampled until the peak T cell response had passed. Baseline antibody screening turned up just a handful of seropositive AZD1222 recipients.

The CDR3 totals 12 residues. Germline CDR1 is SGHVS and CDR2 is FQNEAQ. Trimming left V 4 bases short and J 7 bases short, with 10 bases between. The data were produced by immunoSEQ multiplex PCR, yet TCRdb's version contains in-frame clones alone and is incomplete. Counted here are tens of thousands of clones, 88% occurring once; the ten biggest clones make up 6.5% to 8.5%. The gene calls are TRBV7-8 and TRBJ1-2; tentatively, D is TRBD1 (6 bases). This TCR came from an adult who received the AZD1222 COVID-19 vaccine. The specimen was peripheral blood, collected 28 days after the second AZD1222 dose. In nucleotides, the CDR3 is TGTGCCAGCAGCTCCCACAGGGCTGGCTACACCTTC. It encodes CASSSHRAGYTF. The full variable domain, completed using reference TRBV7-8 and TRBJ1-2, is GAGVSQSPRYKVAKRGQDVALRCDPISGHVSLFWYQQALGQGPEFLTYFQNEAQLDKSGLPSDRFFAERPEGSVSTLKIQRTQQEDSAVYLCASSSHRAGYTFGSGTRLTVV.